This TCR beta chain originates from a study of cytomegalovirus exposure and HLA in healthy donors. Study observations and caveats: Follow-up analysis seemed to connect common viral pathogens with several of the most significant clusters identified.

Concerning this clone itself: Antigen unknown.

This CDR3 spans 14 amino acids. Germline V gene data show CDR1 as SNHLY and CDR2 as FYNNEI. Losses at the gene ends were 4 bases for V and 6 bases for J; bases not matched to a gene: 8. Amplification used 60 Vbeta primers and 13 Jbeta primers. Repertoires were generated with immunoSEQ multiplex PCR, while TCRdb's copy carries only in-frame clones and drops some. There are 120,000 to 150,000 clones in the sample; under 80% occur only once, and 2.8% lies in the top ten. The material sequenced was PBMCs. The chain combines TRBV2 with TRBJ1-1; 7 bases are a match to TRBD1. The source of this sequence is a male donor in good health and CMV-seronegative. CDR3 sequence: CASSVSTGAAEAFF. The CDR3, as DNA: TGTGCCAGCAGTGTCTCAACAGGGGCCGCTGAAGCTTTCTTT.